This TCR beta chain was profiled in a study of T-cell reconstitution after alpha-beta-depleted transplantation in children. Overall study results and limits: Expanded graft clones, several hundred of them, were reportedly the source of alpha-beta T cells about two months after transplant. A year had passed since transplant, and T-cell counts and diversity by then came mostly from newly produced T cells.

Unique molecular identifiers were incorporated during preparation of the TCRbeta library. TCRdb analysed the PCR reads with MiXCR anew, one entry per CDR3 protein. The data contain over 45,000 distinct CDR3 sequences, 44% of them singletons. This CDR3 is 15 amino acids long. Of note for this clonotype: Its antigen is unknown.

The TCR sequence derives from a male patient younger than 18 who had a stem cell transplant for acute lymphoblastic leukemia, so the T cells may come from the graft donor. The rearrangement uses TRBV21-1 and TRBJ2-3; the D call TRBD2 from the table was never checked on the DNA. TRBV21-1 is flagged as a pseudogene. Sample: PBMCs, mostly from graft donor cells, taken 360 days after TCRalphabeta/CD19-depleted stem cell transplant. Here the CDR3 DNA reads TGTGCCAGCAGCAACCCTAGCGGTGTCACAGATACGCAGTATTTT. It is translated as CASSNPSGVTDTQYF.